The 5 T cell receptor beta chains below come from one sample, sequenced in a study of cytomegalovirus exposure and HLA in healthy donors. PCR primers comprised 60 Vbeta and 13 Jbeta primers. TCRdb's copy holds only in-frame clones and misses some; the assay was immunoSEQ multiplex PCR. The sample gives about 130,000 clones, around 73% of which show up once; 1.3% to 1.5% is in the top ten. Sequences were obtained from PBMCs. The receptors come from a female donor in good health and CMV-seronegative.

The V and J genes are TRBV7-2 and TRBJ1-5; D ambiguous. Germline CDR1 is SGHTA and CDR2 is FQGNSA. Trimming took off 5 bases at V and 6 bases at J, with 8 bases between the two ends. The CDR3 runs 12 residues. The CDR3 nucleotides read TGTGCCAGCAGCCCCCCAGGTCAGCCCCAGCATTTT. Residues: CASSPPGQPQHF. Variable domain in full (rest from reference TRBV7-2 and TRBJ1-5): GAGVSQSPSNKVTEKGKDVELRCDPISGHTALYWYRQSLGQGLEFLIYFQGNSAPDKSGLPSDRFSAERTGGSVSTLTIQRTQQEDSAVYLCASSPPGQPQHFGDGTRLSIL.

This clone turned up a few times. This chain connects TRBV27 to TRBJ1-5; D is undetermined. CDR1 is MNHEY, CDR2 SMNVEV, per germline (reference sequence). The CDR3 is made up of 15 amino acids. With 6 bases removed from V and 0 bases from J, the gap between germline ends came to 12 bases. CDR3 bases: TGTGCCAGCAGGTACAGAACTTATAGCAATCAGCCCCAGCATTTT. It is translated as CASRYRTYSNQPQHF.

The gene calls are TRBV7-3 and TRBJ2-3; 9 bases line up with TRBD1. The germline gives CDR1 SGHTA, CDR2 FQGTGA. This CDR3 region has 17 residues. Germline trimming cut 3 bases from V and 2 bases from J; bases unmatched to any gene: 9. The CDR3, as DNA: TGTGCCAGCAGCTTGAGGGCCCGGGACAGGGACACAGATACGCAGTATTTT. Protein sequence: CASSLRARDRDTDTQYF.

The V and J genes are TRBV4-3 and TRBJ1-3; D call uncertain. The CDR3 runs 15 residues. The germline V gene encodes CDR1 LGHNA and CDR2 YSLEER. Trimming pared 5 bases from V and 0 bases from J, leaving 11 bases between. CDR3 sequence (DNA): TGCGCCAGCAGCGTAACACAGAGCTCTGGAAACACCATATATTTT. Its protein is CASSVTQSSGNTIYF.

There are a few counts of this clone. This rearrangement joins TRBV7-3 to TRBJ2-2, with D tentatively TRBD2 (5 bases). The CDR3 is 14 residues long. V was shortened by 5 bases and J by 0 bases, with 7 bases between the two germline ends. Germline loops: CDR1 SGHTA, CDR2 FQGTGA. DNA of the CDR3: TGTGCCAGCAGCCGAGGGACGAACACCGGGGAGCTGTTTTTT. This translates into CASSRGTNTGELFF. Based on the CDR3 plus reference TRBV7-3 and TRBJ2-2, the full variable domain is GAGVSQTPSNKVTEKGKYVELRCDPISGHTALYWYRQSLGQGPEFLIYFQGTGAADDSGLPNDRFFAVRPEGSVSTLKIQRTERGDSAVYLCASSRGTNTGELFFGEGSRLTVL.